Included here is one TCR beta chain sequence, with context. Noted treatment: randomized to nivolumab then ipilimumab (arm A) or the reverse (arm B). DNA-damaging chemotherapy had not been given to any patient beforehand. Live CD3+CD8+ CD19− CD56− cells were sorted from PBMCs. These data come from a study of sequential checkpoint blockade in melanoma. V gave up 5 bases and J gave up 3 bases, with 10 bases separating them. Per germline, CDR1 SGHVS and CDR2 FQNEAQ. CDR3 size: 14 residues. The table came from immunoSEQ multiplex PCR; TCRdb's copy has only in-frame clones and leaves some out. The sample shows approximately 12,000 clones, less than 70% of them seen only once.

This chain links TRBV7-8 with TRBJ1-4, with D uncertain. This sample comprised CD8+ T cells sorted from blood (inferred from file names), obtained from a patient given nivolumab and ipilimumab in sequence. This receptor was identified in a human donor with melanoma. The CDR3 region has the DNA TGTGCCAGCAGCAAAGAGGTCCCTAATGAAAAACTGTTTTTT. Translating gives CASSKEVPNEKLFF.